The clone carrying this T cell receptor beta chain has only a few counts. Trimming took off 8 bases at V and 2 bases at J, with 13 bases between the two ends. Germline CDR1 and CDR2: ENHRY and SYGVKD. The CDR3 has 13 amino acids. This sample stems from a study of T cells in tuberculosis. Sorting used thawed, overnight-rested PBMC stained with anti-CD3, a viability dye and GMM-loaded CD1B tetramer. CD1B tetramers were loaded with Rhodococcus equi-derived C32 glucose monomycolate. PBMC for tetramer sorting were first depleted of CD14-expressing monocytes. Approximately 95,000 tetramer-negative cells were sorted from each donor. Overall study findings and caveats: The stringent gate may have excluded weak CD1B-GMM tetramer binders.

Method: immunoSEQ multiplex PCR; TCRdb's copy keeps in-frame clones and lacks some. Of approximately 58,000 clones listed, 88% are singletons. This clonotype was obtained from an adult woman with latent tuberculosis. The sequencing input was CD1b-GMM tetramer-negative cells sorted from PBMCs. This chain connects TRBV10-3 to TRBJ2-7, with TRBD1 as a possible D gene (5 bases). For the CDR3, the DNA is TGTGCCATCGGTACAGGTAACCCCTACGAGCAGTACTTC. Translation gives CAIGTGNPYEQYF.